The present entry profiles one TCR beta chain with its context. Its target is unknown. CDR1 and CDR2 (germline): SGDLS, YYNGEE. The CDR3 runs 15 residues. V gave up 0 bases and J gave up 3 bases, with 12 bases separating them. These data belong to a study of circulating tumor DNA in untreated peripheral T-cell lymphoma. Findings and limits, study-wide: Roughly 35% of serially sampled patients cleared ctDNA after two cycles. Persistent ctDNA after therapy did not always predict relapse. Tumor-specific clonotypes were found in 76% of patients.

This table comes from immunoSEQ multiplex PCR, and its TCRdb copy is limited to in-frame clones, with some not included. The table shows a few hundred clones, with around nine tenths occurring only once. This chain connects TRBV9 to TRBJ1-2, with D possibly being TRBD1 (5 bases). This TCR was sampled from a human donor with peripheral T-cell lymphoma. Sequenced material: cell-free DNA from blood serum. CDR3 bases: TGTGCCAGCAGCGTAGCGGAGGGGTCGGACTATGGCTACACCTTC. Translation gives CASSVAEGSDYGYTF.